This T cell receptor beta chain is drawn from a study of blood T cell repertoires in COVID-19. Study context: Researchers got acute and convalescent COVID-19 samples from the United States, Italy and Spain.

The germline V gene has CDR1 MNHEY and CDR2 SVGAGI. The CDR3 is 15 amino acids. V lost 6 bases, J lost 0 bases, and 12 bases lay in between. In the study's own analysis: Reference gene primer amplification gave nucleated cell count estimates. Data came from immunoSEQ multiplex PCR; TCRdb stores just in-frame clones and leaves some out. That table furnishes V, J and clone size, whereas the DNA furnished D and trimming. In the table there are 200,000 to 250,000 clones, roughly 88% of which are singletons. The gene calls are TRBV6-5 and TRBJ1-3, with a tentative D call TRBD1 (6 bases). The receptor was isolated from a man younger than 35 with active or convalescent COVID-19. Sample: peripheral blood. The CDR3, as DNA: TGTGCCAGCAGACAGGACAGCTACTCTGGAAACACCATATATTTT. Its protein product is CASRQDSYSGNTIYF.